This passage covers 3 T cell receptor beta chains from one sample sequenced in a study of human T cells and chemical hapten exposure. One entry per CDR3 protein results from TCRdb running MiXCR on the RACE reads. Of roughly 130,000 distinct CDR3 sequences listed, about 11% are singletons. Time point defined: patch test 3, about 24 weeks after DPC sensitization. Indicated treatment: therapeutic diphenylcyclopropenone sensitization with weekly scalp DPC. The source material was whole blood, sampled in connection with sensitization to the hapten diphenylcyclopropenone (DPC). These receptors were obtained from a woman aged 45-65 years with alopecia areata. Some clones in this sample may be carry-over from other donors' samples.

The chain couples TRBV12-3 or TRBV12-4 to TRBJ2-2; the match to TRBD2 covers 8 bases. The CDR3 spans 16 residues. V lost 5 bases to trimming and J lost 4 bases; unmatched junction nucleotides: 9. CDR3 region: CASSPGGGAGTGELFF. The CDR3 region has the DNA TGTGCCAGCAGTCCCGGGGGGGGCGCTGGCACCGGGGAGCTGTTTTTT.

The chain recombines TRBV28 with TRBJ2-5, with D perhaps TRBD2 (6 bases). Trimming removed 8 bases from V and 5 bases from J, with 18 bases in between. The CDR3 consists of 14 residues. Germline V gene data show CDR1 as MDHEN and CDR2 as SYDVKM. CDR3 region: CASHRRDPAETQYF. DNA of the CDR3: TGTGCCAGCCACAGGAGGGATCCAGCCGAGACCCAGTACTTC.

DNA for the CDR3: TGTGCCAGCTCACCACGGCCCAGGGCTGAAGCTTTCTTT. Translating gives CASSPRPRAEAFF. This sequence joins TRBV18 and TRBJ1-1, with D perhaps matching TRBD1 (5 bases). The CDR3 consists of 13 residues. Germline CDR1 reads KGHSH; CDR2 reads LQKENI. Trimming cost V 1 base and J 6 bases, with 9 bases left between them.